This is a list of T cell receptor beta chains from one sample in a study of blood T cell repertoires in COVID-19. Using immunoSEQ multiplex PCR, the repertoire was profiled, and TCRdb retains in-frame clones only, with some absent. There are about 280,000 clones in the sample; roughly 90% occur only once, and around 10% lies in the top ten. The sample taken for sequencing was peripheral blood. Source of these receptors: a woman aged 25 to 39 with COVID-19, enrolled during active disease. Each CDR3 is given with its conserved first and last residue. A D gene is named only where the DNA matches it firmly. Clone size appears in some rows only: once, few, many, or a class for an expanded clone.

V,J,D,size,DNA,CDR3
TRBV5-1,TRBJ1-3,.,.,TGCGCCAGCAGCTTGGATCCTCGGACTGATTCTGGAAACACCATATATTTT,CASSLDPRTDSGNTIYF
TRBV4-1,TRBJ1-5,TRBD1,.,TGCGCCAGCAGCCTTCGGACAGGGGGCGTTAGCAATCAGCCCCAGCATTTT,CASSLRTGGVSNQPQHF
TRBV6-6,TRBJ1-5,.,.,TGTGCCAGCAGTATAAGGGGTCTAGACAATCAGCCCCAGCATTTT,CASSIRGLDNQPQHF
TRBV2,TRBJ1-5,.,.,TGTGCCAGCACCAAAAGCGTGCGCAATCAGCCCCAGCATTTT,CASTKSVRNQPQHF
TRBV6-5,TRBJ1-1,.,.,TGTGCCAGCAGTTATTACAAGAACACTGAAGCTTTCTTT,CASSYYKNTEAFF
TRBV5-5,TRBJ2-3,.,.,TGTGCCAGCAGCTTTTCAGGCGCAGATACGCAGTATTTT,CASSFSGADTQYF
TRBV19,TRBJ1-6,TRBD1,few,TGTGCCAGTAGTATAACCGGGACAGGGGAGTCACCCCTCCACTTT,CASSITGTGESPLHF
TRBV3-1/TRBV3-2,TRBJ2-7,TRBD2,.,TGTGCCAGCAGCCATGGCGGGGGGAAGAACGAGCAGTACTTC,CASSHGGGKNEQYF
TRBV11-2,TRBJ1-1,.,.,TGTGCCAGCAGATTAGGGGGAGTAGAAGCTTTCTTT,CASRLGGVEAFF
TRBV12-3/TRBV12-4,TRBJ1-2,TRBD1,.,TGTGCCAGCAGTTTGACAGGGGGTCGGGGCTACACCTTC,CASSLTGGRGYTF
TRBV6-5,TRBJ2-3,.,.,TGTGCCAGCTCTCTGGACAGACCCACAGATACGCAGTATTTT,CASSLDRPTDTQYF